The 18 T cell receptor beta chains given below trace back to one sample, sequenced in a study of T cell changes during pregnancy in multiple sclerosis. The data were produced by immunoSEQ multiplex PCR, yet TCRdb's version contains in-frame clones alone and is incomplete. This repertoire shows about 59,000 clones, 90% found once; its top ten account for approximately 6.6%. Here the sequenced sample was peripheral blood, taken in the third trimester of pregnancy. The receptors here all came from a female donor in good health, enrolled as a control in a pregnancy study.

This rearrangement joins TRBV7-9 to TRBJ2-5, with 9 bases identical to TRBD1. Germline V gene sequence: CDR1 SEHNR, CDR2 FQNEAQ (reference sequence). The length of the CDR3 is 17 residues. V shed 3 bases and J 5 bases; nucleotides not matched to a gene: 13. DNA of the CDR3: TGTGCCAGCAGCTTGGGACTTGCCGGGACAGGGTTTGAGACCCAGTACTTC. Translation: CASSLGLAGTGFETQYF. The complete variable domain, with remaining parts taken from reference TRBV7-9 and TRBJ2-5, reads DTGVSQNPRHKITKRGQNVTFRCDPISEHNRLYWYRQTLGQGPEFLTYFQNEAQLEKSRLLSDRFSAERPKGSFSTLEIQRTEQGDSAMYLCASSLGLAGTGFETQYFGPGTRLLVL.

This sequence joins TRBV12-5 and TRBJ2-6; 8 nucleotides line up with TRBD1. Germline loops: CDR1 LGHNT, CDR2 FRNRAP. The CDR3 has 19 residues. The J segment lost 4 bases and the V segment lost 0 bases, leaving 11 bases of the junction unmatched. The chain's CDR3 is CASGLVLGTGDLGANVLTF. CDR3 DNA sequence: TGTGCTAGTGGTTTGGTACTTGGGACAGGAGATCTAGGGGCCAACGTCCTGACTTTC.

The rearrangement joins TRBV9 to TRBJ1-2; no clear D gene. V lost 9 bases and J 6 bases, leaving 12 bases between the germline ends. This CDR3 region has 11 residues. Germline V CDR1 and CDR2: SGDLS, YYNGEE. This chain's CDR3 is CATSGRDGYTF. The CDR3 region has the DNA TGTGCCACCTCGGGGAGGGATGGCTACACCTTC.

The chain links TRBV11-2 to TRBJ1-3; D is perhaps TRBD1 (6 bases). Germline CDR1 SGHAT, CDR2 FQNNGV. The V and J ends lost 5 bases and 6 bases respectively, with 11 bases between them. The CDR3 runs to 13 residues. The CDR3 reads CASSPGATNTIYF. The CDR3 region has the DNA TGTGCCAGCAGCCCAGGGGCGACAAACACCATATATTTT. Complete variable domain (other parts from reference TRBV11-2 and TRBJ1-3): EAGVAQSPRYKIIEKRQSVAFWCNPISGHATLYWYQQILGQGPKLLIQFQNNGVVDDSQLPKDRFSAERLKGVDSTLKIQPAKLEDSAVYLCASSPGATNTIYFGEGSWLTVV.

The chain is built from TRBV2 and TRBJ1-6; 7 bases are a match to TRBD1. The V segment lost 8 bases and the J segment 6 bases; nucleotides outside the gene matches: 7. The CDR3 has 14 residues. Per the germline V gene, CDR1 is SNHLY and CDR2 is FYNNEI. The CDR3 loop reads CASQGGSRNSPLHF. Here the CDR3 DNA reads TGTGCCAGCCAGGGGGGATCCCGTAATTCACCCCTCCACTTT. Full variable domain (rest looked up from reference TRBV2 and TRBJ1-6): EPEVTQTPSHQVTQMGQEVILRCVPISNHLYFYWYRQILGQKVEFLVSFYNNEISEKSEIFDDQFSVERPDGSNFTLKIRSTKLEDSAMYFCASQGGSRNSPLHFGNGTRLTVT.

V and J are TRBV18 and TRBJ2-1; 14 positions match TRBD2. CDR3 length: 14 residues. Germline values: CDR1 KGHSH, CDR2 LQKENI. Losses at the gene ends were 3 bases for V and 14 bases for J; bases not matched to a gene: 6. The CDR3 is CASSPTSGGAWEFF. As DNA, the CDR3 is TGTGCCAGCTCACCGACTAGCGGGGGGGCGTGGGAGTTCTTC.

V gene TRBV7-2 combines with J gene TRBJ2-7; 8 positions agree with TRBD1. V trimming: 5 bases; J trimming: 0 bases; junction bases outside the gene matches: 12. CDR3 size: 17 residues. Germline CDR1 is SGHTA and CDR2 is FQGNSA. The CDR3 DNA follows: TGTGCCAGCAGCATGAGAGAGGGACAGGCAAGCTCCTACGAGCAGTACTTC. This encodes CASSMREGQASSYEQYF.

This clone appeared a single time. The chain links TRBV6-5 to TRBJ1-5; 9 bases agree with TRBD1. This CDR3 has 14 amino acids. The V segment lost 6 bases and the J segment 6 bases; nucleotides outside the gene matches: 6. CDR1 is MNHEY and CDR2 is SVGAGI in the germline V gene. CDR3 sequence (DNA): TGTGCCAGCAGGGCGGGACAGGGTTCTCAGCCCCAGCATTTT. Amino acid sequence: CASRAGQGSQPQHF.

The chain joins TRBV6-5 to TRBJ1-1; D may be TRBD1 (5 bases). This CDR3 has 13 amino acids. V was clipped by 7 bases and J by 6 bases, with 15 bases between them. The germline CDR1 and CDR2 sequences are MNHEY and SVGAGI. The CDR3 sequence is CASTVGGWAEAFF. The CDR3, as DNA: TGTGCCAGCACTGTCGGGGGTTGGGCTGAAGCTTTCTTT.

This rearrangement joins TRBV14 to TRBJ1-4, with D possibly TRBD1 on 5 matching bases. Germline V gene lookup returns CDR1 SGHDN and CDR2 FVKESK. V was cut by 0 bases and J by 3 bases, with 20 bases left in between. The CDR3 sequence is 19 residues long. This chain's CDR3 is CASSQDDGTPRQPNEKLFF. CDR3 nucleotide sequence: TGTGCCAGCAGCCAAGATGATGGAACGCCGAGACAGCCTAATGAAAAACTGTTTTTT.

The chain links TRBV5-8 to TRBJ2-3, with 10 bases that match TRBD2. This CDR3 has 17 amino acids. Unmatched junction bases numbered 6, after V lost 0 bases and J lost 2 bases. The V gene's germline CDR1 is SGHTS and CDR2 YDEGEE. The CDR3 DNA follows: TGTGCCAGCAGCTTGGGAGCGGGAGGGCCGAACACAGATACGCAGTATTTT. Protein: CASSLGAGGPNTDTQYF.

V is TRBV30 and J is TRBJ2-3; D is perhaps TRBD1 (6 bases). Germline CDR1 reads GTSNPN; CDR2 reads SVGIG (reference sequence). CDR3 size: 13 residues. Trimming cost V 5 bases and J 0 bases, with 9 bases left between them. Here the CDR3 reads CAWAGTSTDTQYF. CDR3 nucleotide sequence: TGTGCCTGGGCAGGGACAAGCACAGATACGCAGTATTTT.

The gene calls are TRBV5-4 and TRBJ2-3, with TRBD2 as a possible D gene (5 bases). The CDR3 covers 16 residues. The germline V gene has CDR1 SGHNT and CDR2 YYREEE (reference sequence). With 0 bases removed from V and 4 bases from J, the gap between germline ends came to 15 bases. CDR3 sequence reads: CASSLVGGSASDTQYF. Here the CDR3 DNA reads TGTGCCAGCAGCTTGGTGGGCGGGTCTGCGTCAGATACGCAGTATTTT.

A single count supports this clone. CDR3 sequence reads: CASRGTSGGSTDTQYF. CDR3 coding DNA: TGTGCCAGCAGGGGGACTAGCGGGGGTAGCACAGATACGCAGTATTTT. The V and J genes are TRBV2 and TRBJ2-3; 14 bases line up with TRBD2. V lost 6 bases to trimming and J lost 0 bases; unmatched junction nucleotides: 2. The CDR3 sequence is 16 residues long. Germline V gene data show CDR1 as SNHLY and CDR2 as FYNNEI.

This chain links TRBV5-8 with TRBJ2-7; D uncertain. The CDR3 totals 12 residues. Trimming took 7 bases from V and 2 from J, leaving 10 bases between them. Germline V gene sequence: CDR1 SGHTS, CDR2 YDEGEE. Here the CDR3 DNA reads TGTGCCAGCTACCGACTCACCTACGAGCAGTACTTC. Its translation: CASYRLTYEQYF.

In nucleotides, the CDR3 is TGTGCCATCCGCGAGTTGGAGAATGAAGCTTTCTTT. This gives the protein CAIRELENEAFF. V gene TRBV10-3 combines with J gene TRBJ1-1; D gene ambiguous. V lost 8 bases to trimming and J lost 7 bases, with 14 bases between them. The CDR3 runs to 12 residues. In germline, CDR1 is ENHRY, CDR2 SYGVKD.

V is TRBV27 and J is TRBJ2-1, with 11 bases matching TRBD1. The V gene end was trimmed by 1 base and the J gene end by 5 bases; junction bases not matched to a gene: 4. CDR3 length: 16 amino acids. CDR1 is MNHEY, CDR2 SMNVEV, per germline (reference sequence). This CDR3 reads CASSLYGTGGNNEQFF. Written as DNA, the CDR3 is TGTGCCAGCAGTTTATATGGGACAGGGGGTAACAATGAGCAGTTCTTC.

The genes are TRBV19 and TRBJ2-7, with TRBD1 matching 7 bases. The V segment lost 5 bases and the J segment 5 bases; nucleotides outside the gene matches: 9. This CDR3 region has 14 residues. The germline V gene has CDR1 LNHDA and CDR2 SQIVND (reference sequence). CDR3 protein: CASSDDRVRDEQYF. The DNA of the CDR3 is TGTGCCAGTAGTGATGACAGGGTTCGAGACGAGCAGTACTTC.